This entry lists 25 T cell receptor beta chains sequenced from one sample in a study of T cell responses to AZD1222 COVID-19 vaccine. Method: immunoSEQ multiplex PCR; TCRdb's copy keeps in-frame clones and lacks some. Of 90,000 to 150,000 clones listed, around 86% were seen once; the top ten hold about 7.8%. Sequenced here: peripheral blood, sampled on day 0 of AZD1222 vaccination. These receptors were taken from an adult in good health.

The chain recombines TRBV19 with TRBJ2-1, with D possibly TRBD1 on 5 matching bases. The ends were cut back, 1 base at V and 4 bases at J, with 8 bases in the middle. This CDR3 has 14 residues. Germline CDR1 reads LNHDA; CDR2 reads SQIVND (reference sequence). CDR3 nucleotides: TGTGCCAGTAGTATAGGACAGTGGTACAATGAGCAGTTCTTC. It translates to CASSIGQWYNEQFF.

The rearrangement links TRBV9 to TRBJ2-7; D not certain. Germline-derived CDR1 and CDR2 are SGDLS and YYNGEE. The CDR3 is made up of 14 amino acids. V lost 0 bases and J 6 bases, leaving 13 bases between the germline ends. The CDR3 DNA follows: TGTGCCAGCAGCGTAGTATCAGGATCTGGCGAGCAGTACTTC. Translated, it gives CASSVVSGSGEQYF.

CDR3: CASSERGGADTQYF. The CDR3 DNA follows: TGCGCCAGCAGCGAGCGGGGTGGGGCGGATACGCAGTATTTT. V is TRBV5-1 and J is TRBJ2-3; 7 bases fit TRBD2. This CDR3 is built from 14 residues. The V gene's germline CDR1 is SGHRS and CDR2 YFSETQ. With V trimmed by 4 bases and J by 6 bases, 8 bases remained unmatched.

The V and J genes are TRBV5-6 and TRBJ1-6; 7 positions match TRBD1. The CDR3 is made up of 16 amino acids. Germline assignment: CDR1 SGHDT and CDR2 YYEEEE. With 3 bases clipped from V and 0 bases from J, the junction kept 3 bases outside the gene matches. The CDR3 spells CASSYRQGSYNSPLHF. For the CDR3, the DNA is TGTGCCAGCAGCTATCGACAGGGCTCCTATAATTCACCCCTCCACTTT.

The chain uses TRBV30 and TRBJ1-6; a possible D gene is TRBD1 (5 bases). The V gene's germline CDR1 is GTSNPN and CDR2 SVGIG (reference sequence). CDR3 length: 15 residues. V shed 2 bases and J shed 7 bases, with 15 bases lying between them. The CDR3 is CAWSLTGAANSPLHF. The CDR3 coding sequence is TGTGCCTGGAGTCTCACCGGGGCAGCGAATTCACCCCTCCACTTT.

This clone was detected only once. The chain links TRBV15 to TRBJ2-1, with 9 nucleotides matching TRBD2. Trimming took 0 bases from V and 8 from J; bases not matched to a gene: 8. The CDR3 consists of 16 residues. The germline CDR1 and CDR2 sequences are LNHNV and YYDKDF (reference sequence). In DNA form, the CDR3 reads TGTGCCACCAGCAGAGAACGGGCTAGCGGGACGGATGAGCAGTTCTTC. Translating gives CATSRERASGTDEQFF.

The CDR3 loop is CASSLGRETYEQYF. The CDR3 DNA follows: TGTGCCAGCAGCTTGGGGCGGGAAACCTACGAGCAGTACTTC. The chain links TRBV5-4 to TRBJ2-7; the D gene is possibly TRBD2 (6 bases). This CDR3 comprises 14 residues. Germline CDR1 reads SGHNT; CDR2 reads YYREEE (reference sequence). V shed 0 bases and J shed 2 bases, with 9 bases lying between them.

This clone has only one observation. J is TRBJ1-6 and V is TRBV7-3; no definite D call. The germline CDR1 and CDR2 sequences are SGHTA and FQGTGA. V gave up 5 bases and J gave up 6 bases, with 11 bases separating them. The CDR3 runs 14 residues. In nucleotides, the CDR3 is TGTGCCAGCAGCCAACTGTCCAGTAATTCACCCCTCCACTTT. This encodes CASSQLSSNSPLHF.

The rearrangement joins TRBV5-8 to TRBJ1-2, with D perhaps TRBD1 (6 bases). The germline gives CDR1 SGHTS, CDR2 YDEGEE. CDR3 length equals 15 residues. The V end was cut by 1 base, the J end by 0 bases, with 10 bases between. The CDR3 DNA is TGTGCCAGCAGCTTGTGGACAGCTCCTAACTATGGCTACACCTTC. Protein: CASSLWTAPNYGYTF.

V gene TRBV5-1 combines with J gene TRBJ1-1; possible D gene TRBD1, 6 bases. Germline V gives CDR1 SGHRS, CDR2 YFSETQ. This CDR3 is 14 amino acids long. V lost 4 bases and J lost 2, with 12 bases in between. The DNA for the CDR3 is TGCGCCAGCAGCCTACAGGGTATCAACACTGAAGCTTTCTTT. Translating it yields CASSLQGINTEAFF. The complete variable domain, with remaining parts taken from reference TRBV5-1 and TRBJ1-1, reads KAGVTQTPRYLIKTRGQQVTLSCSPISGHRSVSWYQQTPGQGLQFLFEYFSETQRNKGNFPGRFSGRQFSNSRSEMNVSTLELGDSALYLCASSLQGINTEAFFGQGTRLTVV.

This clone was observed a handful of times. The V and J genes are TRBV2 and TRBJ1-6, with no clear D. Trimming removed 10 bases at V and 8 bases at J, with 9 bases between. This CDR3 contains 11 residues. The germline gives CDR1 SNHLY, CDR2 FYNNEI. In DNA form, the CDR3 reads TGTGCCACCAGGTTGGATTCACCCCTCCACTTT. It yields the protein CATRLDSPLHF.

The gene calls are TRBV9 and TRBJ2-2; D unresolved. Between the trimmed V and J ends, which lost 0 bases and 0 bases, there was a span of 3 bases. CDR3 length equals 14 residues. CDR1 and CDR2 from the germline V gene are SGDLS and YYNGEE. The CDR3 loop reads CASSVGPNTGELFF. DNA for the CDR3: TGTGCCAGCAGCGTAGGCCCGAACACCGGGGAGCTGTTTTTT.

The J gene is TRBJ1-1, the V gene TRBV18, with unresolved D. V was clipped by 6 bases and J by 6 bases, with 11 bases between them. Germline assignment: CDR1 KGHSH and CDR2 LQKENI. This CDR3 is built from 12 residues. DNA of the CDR3: TGTGCCAGCTCTCAAGGGAAAGCTGAAGCTTTCTTT. Protein sequence: CASSQGKAEAFF.

The rearrangement links TRBV19 to TRBJ2-4, with D possibly TRBD2 on 7 matching bases. CDR3 length equals 15 residues. The V gene lost 2 bases and the J gene lost 8 bases, with 16 bases spanning the gap. CDR1 is LNHDA, CDR2 SQIVND, per germline (reference sequence). CDR3 loop: CASSIRGGQADIQYF. Here the CDR3 DNA reads TGTGCCAGTAGTATAAGGGGGGGGCAGGCGGACATTCAGTACTTC. Based on the CDR3 plus reference TRBV19 and TRBJ2-4, the full variable domain is DGGITQSPKYLFRKEGQNVTLSCEQNLNHDAMYWYRQDPGQGLRLIYYSQIVNDFQKGDIAEGYSVSREKKESFPLTVTSAQKNPTAFYLCASSIRGGQADIQYFGAGTRLSVL.

The chain has TRBV11-3 and TRBJ2-3; 7 bases align to TRBD1. CDR1 is SGHNT and CDR2 is YENEEA in the germline V gene. Trimming removed 5 bases from V and 0 bases from J; junction bases left unmatched: 2. The CDR3 is made up of 14 amino acids. The CDR3 bases are TGTGCCAGCAGCGTGGGACAGAGCACAGATACGCAGTATTTT. Its protein is CASSVGQSTDTQYF.

The chain employs TRBV28 and TRBJ1-2; D remains ambiguous. The CDR3 is made up of 13 amino acids. Germline CDR1 is MDHEN and CDR2 is SYDVKM. Trimming took off 5 bases at V and 11 bases at J, with 18 bases between the two ends. CDR3 DNA: TGTGCCAGCAGTCCCGGGCGGTGGCTGGAGTACACCTTC. Translating it yields CASSPGRWLEYTF.

This sequence joins TRBV5-1 and TRBJ2-2; D remains ambiguous. CDR3 size: 12 residues. V lost 0 bases and J 6 bases, leaving 3 bases between the germline ends. Germline values: CDR1 SGHRS, CDR2 YFSETQ. In DNA, the CDR3 is TGCGCCAGCAGCTTGGCCCCCGGGGAGCTGTTTTTT. Protein product: CASSLAPGELFF. Looking up the rest from reference TRBV5-1 and TRBJ2-2 gives the full variable domain: KAGVTQTPRYLIKTRGQQVTLSCSPISGHRSVSWYQQTPGQGLQFLFEYFSETQRNKGNFPGRFSGRQFSNSRSEMNVSTLELGDSALYLCASSLAPGELFFGEGSRLTVL.

This rearrangement joins TRBV4-2 to TRBJ1-5; D is uncertain. The CDR3 is made up of 13 amino acids. Trimming cost V 0 bases and J 9 bases, with 9 bases left between them. CDR1 LGHNA and CDR2 YNFKEQ come from the germline V gene. CDR3 loop: CASSQDLLRPQHF. The DNA of the CDR3 is TGTGCCAGCAGCCAAGATCTACTTCGGCCCCAGCATTTT.

The chain has TRBV7-9 and TRBJ1-2; the D gene is possibly TRBD1 (5 bases). V lost 1 base, J lost 3 bases, and 6 bases lay in between. Germline CDR1 is SEHNR and CDR2 is FQNEAQ (reference sequence). The CDR3 length is 13 residues. The CDR3 DNA reads as TGTGCCAGCAGCTTAGGCAGGGACTATGGCTACACCTTC. Its protein product is CASSLGRDYGYTF.

The rearrangement uses TRBV3-1 (or the pseudogene TRBV3-2) and TRBJ2-7; the D is unclear. Trimming stripped 0 bases from V and 3 bases from J, with 9 bases between. This CDR3 contains 14 residues. Germline V gene sequence: CDR1 LGHDT, CDR2 YNNKEL (reference sequence). The CDR3 bases are TGTGCCAGCAGCCAAGAGTGGAAAGGCTACGAGCAGTACTTC. This translates into CASSQEWKGYEQYF.

This clone has just a few counts. The chain uses TRBV7-9 and TRBJ2-7; the D gene is possibly TRBD1 (5 bases). V gave up 5 bases and J gave up 5 bases, with 19 bases separating them. Germline V gene sequence: CDR1 SEHNR, CDR2 FQNEAQ (reference sequence). The CDR3 is made up of 15 amino acids. Here the CDR3 DNA reads TGTGCCAGCAGCCCCCCCTTCCGGCAGGGCCACGAGCAGTACTTC. Translation gives CASSPPFRQGHEQYF. The full variable domain, in which reference TRBV7-9 and TRBJ2-7 provide the parts outside the CDR3, is DTGVSQNPRHKITKRGQNVTFRCDPISEHNRLYWYRQTLGQGPEFLTYFQNEAQLEKSRLLSDRFSAERPKGSFSTLEIQRTEQGDSAMYLCASSPPFRQGHEQYFGPGTRLTVT.

The chain couples TRBV9 to TRBJ1-2; D unclear. Germline V gene lookup returns CDR1 SGDLS and CDR2 YYNGEE. Trimming took 5 bases from V and 4 from J, leaving 9 bases between them. The CDR3 runs to 12 residues. The CDR3 sequence is CASRDGVYGYTF. Here the CDR3 DNA reads TGTGCCAGCAGAGACGGGGTCTATGGCTACACCTTC.

The chain is built from TRBV7-8 and TRBJ1-6; D uncertain. Germline CDR1 SGHVS, CDR2 FQNEAQ. The CDR3 loop spans 14 amino acids. The V end was cut by 5 bases, the J end by 7 bases, with 12 bases between. The CDR3 loop reads CASSPGVTNSPLHF. The CDR3 nucleotides are TGTGCCAGCAGCCCCGGGGTAACGAATTCACCCCTCCACTTT.

This chain connects TRBV29-1 to TRBJ1-2, with D hard to call. Per germline, CDR1 SQVTM and CDR2 ANQGSEA. CDR3 length: 13 amino acids. The V and J ends lost 7 bases and 0 bases respectively, with 12 bases between them. The CDR3 DNA reads TGCAGCGCCCGCATGCCCTCTAACTATGGCTACACCTTC. This sequence encodes CSARMPSNYGYTF. The full variable domain, completed using reference TRBV29-1 and TRBJ1-2, is SAVISQKPSRDICQRGTSLTIQCQVDSQVTMMFWYRQQPGQSLTLIATANQGSEATYESGFVIDKFPISRPNLTFSTLTVSNMSPEDSSIYLCSARMPSNYGYTFGSGTRLTVV.

This rearrangement joins TRBV7-3 to TRBJ2-1; 10 bases map to TRBD2. This CDR3 has 15 amino acids. V gave up 0 bases and J gave up 8 bases; unmatched junction bases: 4. Germline CDR1 SGHTA, CDR2 FQGTGA. The CDR3 loop reads CASSLTSGRSDEQFF. The CDR3 DNA reads as TGTGCCAGCAGCTTAACTAGCGGGAGGTCCGATGAGCAGTTCTTC. Full variable domain (remainder filled in from reference TRBV7-3 and TRBJ2-1): GAGVSQTPSNKVTEKGKYVELRCDPISGHTALYWYRQSLGQGPEFLIYFQGTGAADDSGLPNDRFFAVRPEGSVSTLKIQRTERGDSAVYLCASSLTSGRSDEQFFGPGTRLTVL.